The source of this T cell receptor (beta chain) is a study of T cells in localized non-small cell lung cancer. Assay used: immunoSEQ multiplex PCR; TCRdb lists only in-frame clones, some missing. The table shows roughly 10,000 clones, with around 30% occurring only once. The CDR3 is 16 residues long. Germline V gives CDR1 LGHNT, CDR2 FRNRAP. Regarding this clone: Its specificity is unknown.

Study-level points and caveats: Patients showing higher blood T cell density tended to see longer overall survival.

V is TRBV12-5 and J is TRBJ1-3; D not resolved. Material: lung tumor tissue, obtained before any cancer treatment. The clonotype originates from a man between 40 and 75 years old with stage I lung adenocarcinoma. The CDR3 bases are TGTGCCAGTCTCCAACGTGGTGGGCCGAGTTGGAACACCATATATTTT. Protein product: CASLQRGGPSWNTIYF.